These T cell receptor beta chains were read from a single sample in a study of blood T cell repertoires in COVID-19. Data came from immunoSEQ multiplex PCR; TCRdb stores just in-frame clones and leaves some out. The sample shows under 300,000 clones, 82% of them seen only once. Input material: peripheral blood. These receptors originate from a woman older than 75 with active or convalescent COVID-19. Each CDR3 is given without its conserved first and last residue. Part of the rows lack a size; the others show once, few, many or a class for expanded clones.

abundance,v_gene,j_gene,CDR3aa
-,TRBV10-3,TRBJ2-2,AIGGVIEGGELF
-,TRBV9,TRBJ2-3,ASSVELDRGRGDTQY
once,TRBV24-1,TRBJ2-5,ATASNGEGGGETQY
-,TRBV4-2,TRBJ1-2,ASSQAGQGAYGYT
-,TRBV28,TRBJ2-7,ASSPKLGTGPYEQY
-,TRBV12-2,TRBJ2-3,ASRPPNREYTDTQY
once,TRBV6-6,TRBJ1-5,ASGPGGVLVQPQH
-,TRBV14,TRBJ2-2,ASSPRLVVVNTGELF
-,TRBV3-1/TRBV3-2,TRBJ2-3,ASGRAQGADTQY
-,TRBV5-1,TRBJ2-5,ASSLAAGAGQETQY
-,TRBV11-2,TRBJ1-6,ASSPGTGNSPLH
-,TRBV19,TRBJ1-5,ASSIDQDRPQPQH
-,TRBV5-1,TRBJ2-2,ASSARGRNTGELF
few,TRBV30,TRBJ1-6,AWGSLGRGNNSPLH
-,TRBV5-8,TRBJ2-4,ASSLQGGNIQY
few,TRBV15,TRBJ2-3,ATRPGGGDTDTQY
-,TRBV9,TRBJ2-5,ASSVASSQSQETQY
-,TRBV5-5,TRBJ2-3,ASSRSQGTDTQY
-,TRBV13,TRBJ1-2,ASSSRDRVNYGYT
-,TRBV19,TRBJ2-7,ASSLRTATTYEQY